The following is a T cell receptor beta chain sequence with its context. This record belongs to a study of blood T cell repertoires in COVID-19. Study overall: There were acute and convalescent COVID-19 samples, and they came from the United States, Italy and Spain.

Assay: immunoSEQ multiplex PCR; the TCRdb copy retains only in-frame clones and omits some. The data show about 68,000 clones, roughly 90% seen once. Sample: peripheral blood. The source is a man aged 25-45 years with acute or convalescent COVID-19.

Written as DNA, the CDR3 is TGTGCCAGCAGCTTGAGGGACAGGGACTCTAACTATGGCTACACCTTC. It specifies CASSLRDRDSNYGYTF. The chain links TRBV7-3 to TRBJ1-2, with 9 bases lining up with TRBD1. This CDR3 has 16 residues. Germline V CDR1 and CDR2: SGHTA, FQGTGA. V lost 3 bases to trimming and J lost 0 bases; unmatched junction nucleotides: 5.